Listed here is a single T cell receptor (beta chain). The entry originates in a study of blood T cell repertoires in COVID-19. On the study more broadly: Researchers got acute and convalescent COVID-19 samples from the United States, Italy and Spain.

Per the germline V gene, CDR1 is SGHRS and CDR2 is YFSETQ. This CDR3 region has 15 residues. The V segment lost 0 bases and the J segment 5 bases; nucleotides outside the gene matches: 7. Using immunoSEQ multiplex PCR, the repertoire was profiled, and TCRdb retains in-frame clones only, with some absent. The table records 150,000 to 200,000 clones, around 86% of them present only once. The sequenced sample consisted of peripheral blood. The origin of this receptor is a man aged 18 to 29 with acute or convalescent COVID-19. V gene TRBV5-1 combines with J gene TRBJ2-5; TRBD1 matches at 7 bases. DNA of the CDR3: TGCGCCAGCAGCTTGGGTACAGGGGAGTCTGAGACCCAGTACTTC. Its translation is CASSLGTGESETQYF.